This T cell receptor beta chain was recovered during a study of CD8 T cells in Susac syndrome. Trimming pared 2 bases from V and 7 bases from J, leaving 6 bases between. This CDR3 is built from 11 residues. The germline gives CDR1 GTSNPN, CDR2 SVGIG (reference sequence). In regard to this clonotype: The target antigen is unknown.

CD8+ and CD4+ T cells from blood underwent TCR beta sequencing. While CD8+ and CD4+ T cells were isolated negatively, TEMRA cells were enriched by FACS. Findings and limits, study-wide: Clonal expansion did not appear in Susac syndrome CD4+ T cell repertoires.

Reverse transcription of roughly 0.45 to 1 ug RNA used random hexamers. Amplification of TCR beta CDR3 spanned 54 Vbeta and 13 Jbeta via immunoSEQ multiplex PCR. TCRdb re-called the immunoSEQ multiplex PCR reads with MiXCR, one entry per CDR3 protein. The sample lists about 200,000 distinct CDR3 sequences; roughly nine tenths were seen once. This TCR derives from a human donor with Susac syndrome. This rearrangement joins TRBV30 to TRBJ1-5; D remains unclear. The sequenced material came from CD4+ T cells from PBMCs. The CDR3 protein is CAWSLGQPQHF. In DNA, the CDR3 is TGTGCCTGGAGTTTGGGCCAGCCCCAGCATTTT.